One T cell receptor (beta chain) is described in this entry. Its target is unknown. Only in-frame clones appear in the TCRdb table, and some are missing; sequencing was by immunoSEQ multiplex PCR. The data contain about 62,000 clones, around 90% of them seen just once; the ten biggest clones take up about 2%. This specimen comes from a study of T cell repertoires in ileal Crohn's disease. Study in general: The M6 sample came from neoterminal ileum during colonoscopy after surgery.

Time point of the sample: neoterminal ileum biopsy at postoperative endoscopy, about 6 months after surgery. The germline CDR1 and CDR2 sequences are MNHEY and SVGAGI. CDR3 length equals 15 residues. The junction had 8 bases not matched to a gene; V was cut back by 2 bases and J by 6 bases. The study's findings and limits: All patients with clonality above 26.8% had endoscopic recurrence.

This sequence was found in an adult with Crohn's disease. The sequenced sample was ileal tissue. The V call is TRBV6-5, the J call TRBJ1-1, with 8 positions matching TRBD1. The CDR3 nucleotides read TGTGCCAGCAGTTACCTTGGACAGGGCGGCTCTGAAGCTTTCTTT. It specifies CASSYLGQGGSEAFF.